This T cell receptor (beta chain) was sequenced for a study of shared clonotypes between healthy human individuals. Positive CCR7 selection of CD45RO-negative cells yielded the naive CD8 cells, and terminally differentiated effector memory CD45RA+ cells were excluded. Clones were read by immunoSEQ multiplex PCR, and TCRdb kept only the in-frame ones, dropping some. The table shows around 2,100,000 clones, with about 95% occurring only once. The material sequenced was naive CD8+ T cells sorted from blood. The sequence was obtained from a man younger than 35 in good health.

The CDR3 loop reads CASSHDRGDDYGYTF. The CDR3 nucleotides are TGCGCCAGCAGCCACGACAGGGGAGATGACTATGGCTACACCTTC. V gene TRBV4-3 combines with J gene TRBJ1-2, with TRBD1 matching over 8 bases. The ends lost 3 bases at V and 3 bases at J; junction bases unmatched: 6. The germline gives CDR1 LGHNA, CDR2 YSLEER. This CDR3 comprises 15 residues.